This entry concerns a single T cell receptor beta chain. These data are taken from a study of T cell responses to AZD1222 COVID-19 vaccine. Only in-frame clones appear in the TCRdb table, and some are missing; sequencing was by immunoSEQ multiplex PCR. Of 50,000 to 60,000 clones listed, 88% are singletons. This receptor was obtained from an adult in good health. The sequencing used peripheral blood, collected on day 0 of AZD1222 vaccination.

CDR3: CASSPAFEGSYEQYF. The CDR3, as DNA: TGCGCCAGCAGCCCGGCGTTTGAGGGCTCCTACGAGCAGTACTTC. The chain couples TRBV4-1 to TRBJ2-7; D is possibly TRBD2 (5 bases). The CDR3 is 15 residues long. V gave up 4 bases and J gave up 0 bases, with 13 bases separating them. Germline values: CDR1 MGHRA, CDR2 YSYEKL.